This TCR beta chain is drawn from a study of blood T cells in healthy people across ages. Overall study: When template switching was applied, about one barcoded beta molecule was captured per two T cells.

CDR3 length: 15 residues. The germline V gene has CDR1 LGHDT and CDR2 YNNKEL (reference sequence). Combining a sample-barcoded 5' primer with a J-beta primer mix, a second PCR ran for 7 to 11 cycles. TCRdb reprocessed the 5' RACE reads with MiXCR, giving one entry per CDR3 protein. This table holds fewer than 2 million distinct CDR3 sequences, roughly two fifths found once. The chain couples TRBV3-1 to TRBJ2-4; 8 nucleotides agree with TRBD2. The better agreement between TRBJ2-7 and the DNA end casts doubt on the J call. This TCR came from a human donor in good health. Source material: blood. The CDR3 reads CASSQVQAGDYEQYF. CDR3 DNA sequence: TGTGCCAGCAGCCAAGTTCAAGCGGGGGACTACGAGCAGTACTTC.